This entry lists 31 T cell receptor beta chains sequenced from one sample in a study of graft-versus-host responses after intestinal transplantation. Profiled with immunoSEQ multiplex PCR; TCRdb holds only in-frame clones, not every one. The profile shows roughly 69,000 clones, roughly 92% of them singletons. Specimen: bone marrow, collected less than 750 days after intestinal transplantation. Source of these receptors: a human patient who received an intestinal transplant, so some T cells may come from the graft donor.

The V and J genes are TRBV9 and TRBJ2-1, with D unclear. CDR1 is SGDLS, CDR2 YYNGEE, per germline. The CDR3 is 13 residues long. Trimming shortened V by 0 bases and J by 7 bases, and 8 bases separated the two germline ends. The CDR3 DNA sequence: TGTGCCAGCAGCGTAGCCAGCAGAAATGAGCAGTTCTTC. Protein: CASSVASRNEQFF.

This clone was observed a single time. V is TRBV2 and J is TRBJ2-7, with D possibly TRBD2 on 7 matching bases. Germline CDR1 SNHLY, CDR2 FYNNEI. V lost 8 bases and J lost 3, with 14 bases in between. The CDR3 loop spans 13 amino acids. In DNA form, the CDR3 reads TGTGCCAGCGGGAGGGACACATACTACGAGCAGTACTTC. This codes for CASGRDTYYEQYF.

The CDR3, as DNA: TGTGCCAGCAGCTTACCGGGGACTGAAGCTTTCTTT. It translates to CASSLPGTEAFF. The chain employs TRBV7-3 and TRBJ1-1; unclear D gene. Trimming stripped 2 bases from V and 5 bases from J, with 6 bases between. Germline V gives CDR1 SGHTA, CDR2 FQGTGA. This CDR3 is 12 amino acids long.

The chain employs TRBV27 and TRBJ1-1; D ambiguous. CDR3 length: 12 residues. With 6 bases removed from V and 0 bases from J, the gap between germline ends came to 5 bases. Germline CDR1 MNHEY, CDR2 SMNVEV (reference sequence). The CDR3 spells CASSDMNTEAFF. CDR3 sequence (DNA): TGTGCCAGCAGCGACATGAACACTGAAGCTTTCTTT.

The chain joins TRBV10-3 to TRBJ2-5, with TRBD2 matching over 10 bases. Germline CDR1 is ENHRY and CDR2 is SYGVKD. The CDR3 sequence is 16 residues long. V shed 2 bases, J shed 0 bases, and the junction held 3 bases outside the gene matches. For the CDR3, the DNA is TGTGCCATCAGTGAGGGAGGACTAGCGGACCAAGAGACCCAGTACTTC. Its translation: CAISEGGLADQETQYF.

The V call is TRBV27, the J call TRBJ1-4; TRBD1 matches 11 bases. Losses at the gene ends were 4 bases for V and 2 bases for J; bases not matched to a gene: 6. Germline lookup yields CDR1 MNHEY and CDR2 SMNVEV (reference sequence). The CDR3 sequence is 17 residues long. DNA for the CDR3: TGTGCCAGCAGTTCACCGGGACAGGGGGTCACTAATGAAAAACTGTTTTTT. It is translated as CASSSPGQGVTNEKLFF. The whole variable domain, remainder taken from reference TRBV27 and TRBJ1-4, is EAQVTQNPRYLITVTGKKLTVTCSQNMNHEYMSWYRQDPGLGLRQIYYSMNVEVTDKGDVPEGYKVSRKEKRNFPLILESPSPNQTSLYFCASSSPGQGVTNEKLFFGSGTQLSVL.

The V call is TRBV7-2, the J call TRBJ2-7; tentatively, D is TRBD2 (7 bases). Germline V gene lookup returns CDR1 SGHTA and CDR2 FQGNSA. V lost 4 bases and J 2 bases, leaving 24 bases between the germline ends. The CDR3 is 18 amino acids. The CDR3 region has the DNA TGTGCCAGCAGCTCCTCTGGGGGGGCGGGAGTCCCTACCTACGAGCAGTACTTC. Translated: CASSSSGGAGVPTYEQYF.

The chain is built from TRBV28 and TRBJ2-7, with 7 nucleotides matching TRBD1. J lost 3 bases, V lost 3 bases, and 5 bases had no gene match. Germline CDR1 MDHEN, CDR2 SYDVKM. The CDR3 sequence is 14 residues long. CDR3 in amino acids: CASSFLGQVYEQYF. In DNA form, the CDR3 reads TGTGCCAGCAGTTTTCTCGGACAGGTCTACGAGCAGTACTTC.

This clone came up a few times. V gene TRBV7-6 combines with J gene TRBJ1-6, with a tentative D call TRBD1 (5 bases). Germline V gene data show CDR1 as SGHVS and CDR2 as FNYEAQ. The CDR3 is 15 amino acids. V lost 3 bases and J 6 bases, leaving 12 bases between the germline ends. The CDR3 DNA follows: TGTGCCAGCAGCTTGCAGACAGACACTAATTCACCCCTCCACTTT. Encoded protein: CASSLQTDTNSPLHF.

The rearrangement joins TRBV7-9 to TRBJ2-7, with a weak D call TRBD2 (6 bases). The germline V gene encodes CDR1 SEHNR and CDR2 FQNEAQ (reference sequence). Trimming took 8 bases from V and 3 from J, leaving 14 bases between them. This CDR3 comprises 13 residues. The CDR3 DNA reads TGTGCCAGCTCTAGGAGGGAGGACTACGAGCAGTACTTC. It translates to CASSRREDYEQYF.

CDR3 in DNA: TGTGCCAGCAGTGACTCGAACTCTGGGGCCAACGTCCTGACTTTC. It is translated as CASSDSNSGANVLTF. The V call is TRBV6-4, the J call TRBJ2-6; D is ambiguous. The CDR3 sequence is 15 residues long. Per the germline V gene, CDR1 is MRHNA and CDR2 is SNTAGT. V was shortened by 0 bases and J by 0 bases, with 3 bases between the two germline ends.

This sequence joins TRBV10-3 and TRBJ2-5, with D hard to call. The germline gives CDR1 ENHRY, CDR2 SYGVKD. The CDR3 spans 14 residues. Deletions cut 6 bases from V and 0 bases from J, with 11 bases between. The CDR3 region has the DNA TGTGCCATCAGGAAAACAGCGTACCAAGAGACCCAGTACTTC. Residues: CAIRKTAYQETQYF.

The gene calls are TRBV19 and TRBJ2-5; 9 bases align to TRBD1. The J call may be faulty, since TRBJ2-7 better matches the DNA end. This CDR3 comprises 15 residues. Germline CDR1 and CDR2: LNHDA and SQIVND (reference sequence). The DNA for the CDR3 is TGTGCCAGTAGTAGCTTGGGACAGGGCACCTACGAGCAGTACTTC. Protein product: CASSSLGQGTYEQYF.

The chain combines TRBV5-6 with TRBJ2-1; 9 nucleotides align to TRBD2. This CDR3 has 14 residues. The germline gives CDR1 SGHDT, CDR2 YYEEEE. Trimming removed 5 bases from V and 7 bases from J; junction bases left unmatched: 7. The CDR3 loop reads CASRGASGANEQFF. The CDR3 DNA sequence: TGTGCCAGCAGGGGGGCTAGCGGGGCTAATGAGCAGTTCTTC.

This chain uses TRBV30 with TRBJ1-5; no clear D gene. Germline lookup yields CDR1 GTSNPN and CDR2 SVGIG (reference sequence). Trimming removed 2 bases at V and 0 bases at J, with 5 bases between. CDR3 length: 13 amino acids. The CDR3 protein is CAWSQDSNQPQHF. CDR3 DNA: TGTGCCTGGAGTCAGGATAGCAATCAGCCCCAGCATTTT.

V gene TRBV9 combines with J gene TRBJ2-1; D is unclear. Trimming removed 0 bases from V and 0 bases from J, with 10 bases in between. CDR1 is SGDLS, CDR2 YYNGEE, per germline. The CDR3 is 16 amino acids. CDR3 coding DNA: TGTGCCAGCAGCGTAGTGACCCTCGGCTCCTACAATGAGCAGTTCTTC. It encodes CASSVVTLGSYNEQFF.

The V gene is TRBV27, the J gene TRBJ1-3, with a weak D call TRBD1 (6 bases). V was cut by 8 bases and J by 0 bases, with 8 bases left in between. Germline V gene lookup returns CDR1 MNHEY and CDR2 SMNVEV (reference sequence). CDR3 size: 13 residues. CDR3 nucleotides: TGTGCCAGCGGGGGGGCCTCTGGAAACACCATATATTTT. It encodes CASGGASGNTIYF.

CDR3 coding DNA: TGTGCCAGCAGTTTAATGGGAGACACGCAGTATTTT. It yields the protein CASSLMGDTQYF. The rearrangement links TRBV27 to TRBJ2-3; weak D call: TRBD2 (5 bases). V lost 2 bases and J 9 bases, leaving 9 bases between the germline ends. The CDR3 loop spans 12 amino acids. The germline V gene has CDR1 MNHEY and CDR2 SMNVEV (reference sequence).

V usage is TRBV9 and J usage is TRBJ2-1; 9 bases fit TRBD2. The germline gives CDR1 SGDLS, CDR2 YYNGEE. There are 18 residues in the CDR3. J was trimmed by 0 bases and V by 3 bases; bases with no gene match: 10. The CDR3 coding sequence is TGTGCCAGCAGCGACCCGACTAGCGGAGGAAGCTCCTACAATGAGCAGTTCTTC. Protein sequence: CASSDPTSGGSSYNEQFF.

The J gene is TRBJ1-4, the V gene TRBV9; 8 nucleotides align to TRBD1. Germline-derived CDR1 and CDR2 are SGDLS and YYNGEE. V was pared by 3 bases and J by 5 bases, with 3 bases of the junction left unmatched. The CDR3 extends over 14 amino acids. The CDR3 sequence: CASSARDRNEKLFF. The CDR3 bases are TGTGCCAGCAGCGCCCGGGACAGGAATGAAAAACTGTTTTTT.

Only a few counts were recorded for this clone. The DNA for the CDR3 is TGTGCCAGCAGCTACGGGGCCTACTATGGCTACACCTTC. It codes for CASSYGAYYGYTF. The J gene is TRBJ1-2, the V gene TRBV6-5; tentative D call: TRBD1 (5 bases). Between the trimmed V and J ends, which lost 6 bases and 3 bases, there was a span of 11 bases. Germline V gene lookup returns CDR1 MNHEY and CDR2 SVGAGI. There are 13 residues in the CDR3.

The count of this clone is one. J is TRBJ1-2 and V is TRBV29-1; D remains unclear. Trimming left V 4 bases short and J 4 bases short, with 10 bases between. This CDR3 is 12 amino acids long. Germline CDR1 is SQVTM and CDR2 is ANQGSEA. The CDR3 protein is CSVVGRVYGYTF. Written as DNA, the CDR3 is TGCAGCGTTGTGGGCAGAGTCTATGGCTACACCTTC.

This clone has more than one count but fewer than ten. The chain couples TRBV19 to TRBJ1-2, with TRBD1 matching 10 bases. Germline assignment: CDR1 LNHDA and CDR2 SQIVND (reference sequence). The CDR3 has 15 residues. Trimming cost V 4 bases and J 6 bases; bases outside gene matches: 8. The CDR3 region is CASSTGPGTGDGYTF. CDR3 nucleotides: TGTGCCAGTAGTACTGGGCCCGGGACAGGGGATGGCTACACCTTC.

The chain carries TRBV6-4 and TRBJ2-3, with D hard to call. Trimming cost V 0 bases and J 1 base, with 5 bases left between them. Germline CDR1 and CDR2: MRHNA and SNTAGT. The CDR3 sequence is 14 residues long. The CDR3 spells CASSDSWRTDTQYF. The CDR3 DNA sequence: TGTGCCAGCAGTGACTCATGGCGCACAGATACGCAGTATTTT.

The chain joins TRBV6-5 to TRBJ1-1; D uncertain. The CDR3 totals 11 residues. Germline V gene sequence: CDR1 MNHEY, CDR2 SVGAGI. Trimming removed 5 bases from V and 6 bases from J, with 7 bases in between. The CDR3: CASSTAAEAFF. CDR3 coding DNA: TGTGCCAGCAGTACAGCGGCTGAAGCTTTCTTT.

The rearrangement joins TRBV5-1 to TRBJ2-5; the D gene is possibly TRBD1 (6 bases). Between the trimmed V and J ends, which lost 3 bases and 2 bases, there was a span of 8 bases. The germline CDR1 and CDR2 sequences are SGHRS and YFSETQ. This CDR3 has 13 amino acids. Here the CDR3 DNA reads TGCGCCAGCAGCTACGGACAGCAAGAGACCCAGTACTTC. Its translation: CASSYGQQETQYF.

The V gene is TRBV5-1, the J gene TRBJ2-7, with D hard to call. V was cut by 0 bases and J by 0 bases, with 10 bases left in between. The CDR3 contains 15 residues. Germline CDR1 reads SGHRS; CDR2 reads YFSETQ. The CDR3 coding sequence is TGCGCCAGCAGCTTGGACCCCGATGGCTCCTACGAGCAGTACTTC. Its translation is CASSLDPDGSYEQYF.

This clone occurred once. The CDR3 DNA reads as TGCGCCAGCAGCTTGTGGGACGGAATAGACAATGAGCAGTTCTTC. Translated, it gives CASSLWDGIDNEQFF. The J gene is TRBJ2-1, the V gene TRBV5-1, with D perhaps TRBD1 or TRBD2 (5 bases each). V was pared by 1 base and J by 5 bases, with 13 bases between. Germline V gives CDR1 SGHRS, CDR2 YFSETQ. This CDR3 has 15 residues.

The CDR3 sequence: CASSLEGQSLVADTQYF. CDR3 nucleotide sequence: TGTGCCAGCAGCTTGGAGGGCCAGTCCCTGGTTGCAGATACGCAGTATTTT. J is TRBJ2-3 and V is TRBV5-4; D uncertain. V was pared by 0 bases and J by 4 bases, with 18 bases between. The CDR3 sequence is 17 residues long. Germline values: CDR1 SGHNT, CDR2 YYREEE (reference sequence).

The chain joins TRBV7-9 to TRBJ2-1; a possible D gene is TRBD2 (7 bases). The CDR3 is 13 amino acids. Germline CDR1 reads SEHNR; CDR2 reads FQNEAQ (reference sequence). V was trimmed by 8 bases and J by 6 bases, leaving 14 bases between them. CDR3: CASSRGGTNEQFF. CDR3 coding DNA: TGTGCCAGCTCAAGGGGGGGTACCAATGAGCAGTTCTTC.

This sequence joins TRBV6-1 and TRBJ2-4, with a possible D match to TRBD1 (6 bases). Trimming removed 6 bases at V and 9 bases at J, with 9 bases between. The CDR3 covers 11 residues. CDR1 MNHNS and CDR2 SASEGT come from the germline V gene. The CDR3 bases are TGTGCCAGCAGAACAGGGACCATTCAGTACTTC. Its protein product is CASRTGTIQYF.